This entry lists 10 T cell receptor beta chains sequenced from one sample in a study of blood T cell repertoires in COVID-19. Some clones are missing from TCRdb's copy, which holds only in-frame ones; the method was immunoSEQ multiplex PCR. Here the sample spans 6,400 or so clones, 89% being singletons. Sequenced: peripheral blood. The receptors were gathered from a human donor in a cohort sampled during active COVID-19. The donor label of this sample is uncertain.

The J gene is TRBJ2-1, the V gene TRBV19; 8 bases match TRBD1. After removal of 4 bases from V and 2 bases from J, the junction contained 4 bases not matched to a gene. In germline, CDR1 is LNHDA, CDR2 SQIVND (reference sequence). This CDR3 is 15 amino acids long. The CDR3 coding sequence is TGTGCCAGTAGTAACGGACAGGGCCCCTACAATGAGCAGTTCTTC. Translating gives CASSNGQGPYNEQFF.

The chain links TRBV11-2 to TRBJ2-7; D is perhaps TRBD1 (6 bases). The ends were cut back, 2 bases at V and 3 bases at J, with 14 bases in the middle. CDR1 SGHAT and CDR2 FQNNGV come from the germline V gene. The CDR3 has 15 residues. This CDR3 reads CASSLKGTTHYEQYF. The CDR3 region has the DNA TGTGCCAGCAGCTTAAAGGGGACAACACACTACGAGCAGTACTTC.

V is TRBV27 and J is TRBJ2-4, with 8 positions matching TRBD1. This CDR3 has 16 residues. Germline lookup yields CDR1 MNHEY and CDR2 SMNVEV (reference sequence). J gave up 1 base and V 5 bases, and 7 bases lay outside the gene matches. The CDR3 region has the DNA TGTGCCAGCAGTCCAGGACAGGGTTGGGCCAAAAACATTCAGTACTTC. Amino acid sequence: CASSPGQGWAKNIQYF.

This clone came up once. V is TRBV29-1 and J is TRBJ1-5, with a tentative D call TRBD1 (5 bases). This CDR3 is built from 12 residues. V gave up 7 bases and J gave up 0 bases, with 7 bases separating them. Germline V gene lookup returns CDR1 SQVTM and CDR2 ANQGSEA. The CDR3 coding sequence is TGCAGCGGGGGGTATAGCAATCAGCCCCAGCATTTT. It is translated as CSGGYSNQPQHF.

The chain combines TRBV4-1 with TRBJ2-3; no definite D call. Germline CDR1 and CDR2: MGHRA and YSYEKL. CDR3 size: 15 residues. Trimming took 0 bases from V and 0 from J, leaving 7 bases between them. The CDR3 DNA follows: TGCGCCAGCAGCCAAGAGACAACTAGCACAGATACGCAGTATTTT. Protein sequence: CASSQETTSTDTQYF.

The chain is built from TRBV2 and TRBJ1-4; D unresolved. V lost 6 bases and J 6 bases, leaving 14 bases between the germline ends. CDR1 and CDR2 (germline): SNHLY, FYNNEI. The CDR3 is 14 residues long. CDR3 sequence reads: CASRRGMRDEKLFF. In DNA form, the CDR3 reads TGTGCCAGCAGAAGAGGGATGAGGGATGAAAAACTGTTTTTT.

The chain links TRBV3-1 (or the pseudogene TRBV3-2) to TRBJ2-5, with D possibly matching TRBD1 (6 bases). Trimming pared 4 bases from V and 1 base from J, leaving 10 bases between. The CDR3 length is 14 residues. Germline lookup yields CDR1 LGHDT and CDR2 YNNKEL (reference sequence). In nucleotides, the CDR3 is TGTGCCAGCAGCCCAGGGACACTCCAAGAGACCCAGTACTTC. This codes for CASSPGTLQETQYF.

The chain employs TRBV19 and TRBJ1-5, with D perhaps TRBD1 (5 bases). V dropped 5 bases and J dropped 0 bases, with 23 bases sitting between them. Germline V gene lookup returns CDR1 LNHDA and CDR2 SQIVND (reference sequence). This CDR3 is built from 19 residues. In nucleotides, the CDR3 is TGTGCCAGTAGTCCCCCGGGCAGACGCTGGGGCAATAGCAATCAGCCCCAGCATTTT. Amino acids: CASSPPGRRWGNSNQPQHF.

This rearrangement joins TRBV29-1 to TRBJ2-5; 10 bases agree with TRBD2. Unmatched junction bases numbered 10, after V lost 7 bases and J lost 2 bases. The CDR3 covers 15 residues. Germline V CDR1 and CDR2: SQVTM, ANQGSEA. The DNA for the CDR3 is TGCAGCGCCAAAGGGGGAGCGGGGGGGCAAGAGACCCAGTACTTC. Protein sequence: CSAKGGAGGQETQYF.

This chain links TRBV5-1 with TRBJ2-5; 10 positions agree with TRBD1. The CDR3 spans 15 residues. Germline V lookup: CDR1 SGHRS, CDR2 YFSETQ. The ends lost 5 bases at V and 4 bases at J; junction bases unmatched: 8. CDR3 loop: CASRGGTGAGETQYF. CDR3 DNA sequence: TGCGCCAGCAGAGGGGGGACAGGGGCAGGAGAGACCCAGTACTTC.